This record covers a single T cell receptor (beta chain). These data come from a study of blood T cell repertoires in COVID-19. With 6 bases removed from V and 0 bases from J, the gap between germline ends came to 12 bases. The CDR3 has 15 residues. Germline assignment: CDR1 ENHRY and CDR2 SYGVKD. Produced via immunoSEQ multiplex PCR; TCRdb's table is partial and in-frame only. The profile shows more than 350,000 clones, around nine tenths of them singletons. The sequenced material came from PBMCs or T cells enriched from blood (not recorded which). This clonotype was obtained from a woman between 50 and 59 years old who had recovered from COVID-19. The chain has TRBV10-3 and TRBJ1-3; a possible D gene is TRBD1 (6 bases). In nucleotides, the CDR3 is TGTGCCATCAGAGAGACAGGCCTCTCTGGAAACACCATATATTTT. This gives the protein CAIRETGLSGNTIYF.